This T cell receptor (beta chain) was profiled in a study of spatial heterogeneity in lung cancer. Study at large: The mean occurrence of each unique TCR and UMI combination in raw reads exceeded nine.

All TCR cDNA molecules were individually tagged with a unique molecular identifier. TCRdb used MiXCR to reprocess the 5' RACE reads, holding one entry per CDR3 protein. Of tens of thousands of distinct CDR3 sequences in the sample, around 5% are singletons; the top ten hold around 30%. Documented time point: sample taken at primary tumor resection. No cells were sorted before sequencing. The whole RNA sequenced was extracted from tumor, nontumor lung or frozen PBMC. Patients with untreated early-stage non-small cell lung cancer, numbering 55 to 75, were the donors. Study findings and constraints: Expanded tumor TCRs that were ubiquitous appeared in blood more at resection than follow-up.

CDR3 size: 17 residues. V was pared by 6 bases and J by 3 bases, with 12 bases of the junction left unmatched. Germline assignment: CDR1 SGHRS and CDR2 YFSETQ. This clonotype was seen ten or more times. Antigen specificity is unknown. This chain uses TRBV5-1 with TRBJ2-3, with 11 bases that match TRBD1. Sequenced here: PBMCs, sampled at surgery. The TCR was taken from a female donor with early-stage non-small cell lung cancer. The CDR3 bases are TGCGCCAGCACCCCCGTCGCGGGACAGGGGGGGACAGATACGCAGTATTTT. Its protein product is CASTPVAGQGGTDTQYF.